This T cell receptor beta chain was identified during a study of blood T cell repertoires in COVID-19. Overall study: Samples came from the United States, Italy and Spain, spanning acute and convalescent COVID-19. Sources were T cells, B-cell-depleted T cells, or PBMCs; the material itself was cDNA or gDNA.

Produced via immunoSEQ multiplex PCR; TCRdb's table is partial and in-frame only. The sample yields approximately 350,000 clones, about 89% seen once. From germline, CDR1 is SGHRS and CDR2 YFSETQ. Trimming cost V 4 bases and J 0 bases, with 9 bases left between them. This CDR3 has 14 residues. Sequences were obtained from peripheral blood. J is TRBJ2-3 and V is TRBV5-1; no clear D. The source is a man aged 40-49 years with acute or convalescent COVID-19. The CDR3 DNA sequence: TGCGCCAGCAGCCTGCGGTTTAGCACAGATACGCAGTATTTT. Its protein is CASSLRFSTDTQYF.